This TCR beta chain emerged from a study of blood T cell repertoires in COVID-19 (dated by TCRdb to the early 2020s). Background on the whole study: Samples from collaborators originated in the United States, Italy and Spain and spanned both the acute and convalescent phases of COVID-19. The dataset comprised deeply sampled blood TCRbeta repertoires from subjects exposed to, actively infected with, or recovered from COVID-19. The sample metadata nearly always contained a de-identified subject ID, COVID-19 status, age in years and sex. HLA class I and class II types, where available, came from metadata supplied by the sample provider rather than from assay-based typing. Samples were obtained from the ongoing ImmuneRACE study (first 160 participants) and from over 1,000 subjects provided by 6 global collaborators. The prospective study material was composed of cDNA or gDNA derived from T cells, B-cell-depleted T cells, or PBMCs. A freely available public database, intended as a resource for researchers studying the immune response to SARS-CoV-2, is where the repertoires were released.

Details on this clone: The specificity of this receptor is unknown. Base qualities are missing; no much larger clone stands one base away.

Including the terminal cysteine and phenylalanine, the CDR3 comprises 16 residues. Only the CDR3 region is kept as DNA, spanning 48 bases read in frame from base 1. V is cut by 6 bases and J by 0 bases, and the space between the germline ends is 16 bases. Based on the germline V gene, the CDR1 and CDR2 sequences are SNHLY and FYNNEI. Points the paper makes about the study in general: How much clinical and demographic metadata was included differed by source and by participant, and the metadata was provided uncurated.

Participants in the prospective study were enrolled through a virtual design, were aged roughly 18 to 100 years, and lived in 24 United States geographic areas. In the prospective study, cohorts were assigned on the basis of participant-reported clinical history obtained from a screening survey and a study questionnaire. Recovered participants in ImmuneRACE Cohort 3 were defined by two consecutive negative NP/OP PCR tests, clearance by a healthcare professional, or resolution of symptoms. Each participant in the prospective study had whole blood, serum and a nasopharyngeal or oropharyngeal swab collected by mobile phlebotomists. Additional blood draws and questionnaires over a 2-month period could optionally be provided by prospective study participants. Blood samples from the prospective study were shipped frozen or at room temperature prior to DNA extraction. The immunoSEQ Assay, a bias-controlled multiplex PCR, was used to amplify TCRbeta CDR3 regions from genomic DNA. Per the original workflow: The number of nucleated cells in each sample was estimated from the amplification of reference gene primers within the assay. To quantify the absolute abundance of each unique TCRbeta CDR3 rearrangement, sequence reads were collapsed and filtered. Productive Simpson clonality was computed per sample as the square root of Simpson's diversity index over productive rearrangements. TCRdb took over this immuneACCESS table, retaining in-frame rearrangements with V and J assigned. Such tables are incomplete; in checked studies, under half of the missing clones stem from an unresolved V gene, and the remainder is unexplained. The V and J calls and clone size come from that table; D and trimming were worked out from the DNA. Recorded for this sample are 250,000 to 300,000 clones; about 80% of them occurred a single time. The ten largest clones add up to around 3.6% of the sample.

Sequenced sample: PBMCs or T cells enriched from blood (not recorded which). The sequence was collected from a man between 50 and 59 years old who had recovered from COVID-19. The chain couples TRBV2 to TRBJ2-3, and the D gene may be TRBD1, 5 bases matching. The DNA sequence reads TGTGCCAGCAGCCCCAGGACACGTGCGAGCACAGATACGCAGTATTTT. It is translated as CASSPRTRASTDTQYF.